The clone carrying this TCR beta chain was picked up one time. What it binds is not known. The data belong to a study of cytomegalovirus exposure and HLA in healthy donors. With 60 Vbeta and 13 Jbeta primers, the PCR was carried out. As handled by the study authors: An analysis that came later counted roughly 80 million unique TCR beta chains, 10 million to 12 million shared. Profiling relied on immunoSEQ multiplex PCR, and the TCRdb table lists in-frame clones only, not all of them. The V and J calls and the clone size are those of that table, but D and trimming were determined from the DNA. This table has about 200,000 clones, about two thirds appearing once. The CDR3 extends over 15 amino acids. Trimming removed 5 bases from V and 3 bases from J; junction bases left unmatched: 7. The germline CDR1 and CDR2 sequences are SEHNR and FQNEAQ (reference sequence). Whole-study results and caveats: Indistinguishability led to the exclusion of some V segments, TRBV6-2 and TRBV6-3 included.

The chain joins TRBV7-9 to TRBJ1-5; TRBD1 matches at 7 bases. The sequencing input was PBMCs. This TCR derives from a man between 35 and 55 years old in good health and CMV-seropositive. The CDR3 DNA reads as TGTGCCAGCAGCCCTGGGGGGACAGTCAATCAGCCCCAGCATTTT. The encoded protein is CASSPGGTVNQPQHF.